The clone carrying this TCR beta chain was recorded many times. Its antigen remains unknown. As the method for making TCR beta libraries, quantitative 5'-RACE with molecular barcodes was used. Each CDR3 protein gets one entry after TCRdb re-called the 5' RACE reads with MiXCR. The sample lists roughly 46,000 distinct CDR3 sequences, over 3.5% occurring once. The source of the sample is a study of CD8 T cells in ankylosing spondylitis. Overall study results and limits: It was reported that disease-linked clones were significantly enriched in matched ankylosing spondylitis synovial fluid. Characteristic, it appeared, of ankylosing spondylitis blood was a TCR beta motif of several highly homologous variants. Earlier authors reported some of these motif variants in reactive arthritis synovial fluid and blood.

Trimming took 0 bases from V and 3 from J, leaving 10 bases between them. Per germline, CDR1 SGDLS and CDR2 YYNGEE. The CDR3 loop spans 15 amino acids. The material sequenced was blood, either unsorted or a sorted T cell fraction (not recorded which). The sequence came from a female donor with ankylosing spondylitis or in good health (not recorded which). The chain combines TRBV9 with TRBJ1-5, with D unclear. The CDR3 DNA is TGTGCCAGCAGCGTAGGAGGATCCGACAATCAGCCCCAGCATTTT. This translates into CASSVGGSDNQPQHF.